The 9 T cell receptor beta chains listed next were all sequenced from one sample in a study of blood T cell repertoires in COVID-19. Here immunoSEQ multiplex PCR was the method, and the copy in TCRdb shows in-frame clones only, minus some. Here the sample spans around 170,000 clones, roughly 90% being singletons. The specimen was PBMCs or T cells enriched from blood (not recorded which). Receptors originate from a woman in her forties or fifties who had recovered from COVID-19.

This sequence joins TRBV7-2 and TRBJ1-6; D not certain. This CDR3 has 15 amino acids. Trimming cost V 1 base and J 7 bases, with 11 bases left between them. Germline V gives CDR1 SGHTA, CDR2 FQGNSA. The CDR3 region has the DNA TGTGCCAGCAGCTTAGGGGAGGGCAGCAATTCACCCCTCCACTTT. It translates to CASSLGEGSNSPLHF.

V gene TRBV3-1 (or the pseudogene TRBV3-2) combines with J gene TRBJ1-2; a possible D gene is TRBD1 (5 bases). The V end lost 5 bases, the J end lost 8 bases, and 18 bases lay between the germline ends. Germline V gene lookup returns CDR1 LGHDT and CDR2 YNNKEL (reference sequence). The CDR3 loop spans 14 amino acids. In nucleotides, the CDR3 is TGTGCCAGCAGCTACGAGCCTCAGGAGGGGGGCTACACCTTC. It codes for CASSYEPQEGGYTF.

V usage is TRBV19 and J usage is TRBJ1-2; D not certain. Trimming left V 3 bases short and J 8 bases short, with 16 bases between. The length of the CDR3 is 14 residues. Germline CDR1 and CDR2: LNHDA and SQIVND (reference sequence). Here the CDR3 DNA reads TGTGCCAGTAGTATGCCTCCGCGGCTGGAGGGCTACACCTTC. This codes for CASSMPPRLEGYTF. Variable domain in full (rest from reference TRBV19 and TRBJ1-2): DGGITQSPKYLFRKEGQNVTLSCEQNLNHDAMYWYRQDPGQGLRLIYYSQIVNDFQKGDIAEGYSVSREKKESFPLTVTSAQKNPTAFYLCASSMPPRLEGYTFGSGTRLTVV.

The CDR3 loop reads CASSYDSGRPETQYF. The CDR3 DNA follows: TGTGCCAGCAGTTACGATAGCGGGAGGCCCGAGACCCAGTACTTC. This sequence joins TRBV6-6 and TRBJ2-5; 10 bases line up with TRBD2. Trimming at V came to 2 bases and at J to 5 bases, leaving 5 bases not matched to a gene. This CDR3 has 15 amino acids. Germline CDR1 is MNHNY and CDR2 is SVGAGI (reference sequence).

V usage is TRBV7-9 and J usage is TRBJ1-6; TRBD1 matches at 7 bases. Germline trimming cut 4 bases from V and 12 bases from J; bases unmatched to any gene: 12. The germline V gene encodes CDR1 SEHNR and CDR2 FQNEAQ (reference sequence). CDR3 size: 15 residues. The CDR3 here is CASSSDPLQGEPLHF. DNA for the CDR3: TGTGCCAGCAGCTCAGATCCCCTCCAGGGGGAACCCCTCCACTTT.

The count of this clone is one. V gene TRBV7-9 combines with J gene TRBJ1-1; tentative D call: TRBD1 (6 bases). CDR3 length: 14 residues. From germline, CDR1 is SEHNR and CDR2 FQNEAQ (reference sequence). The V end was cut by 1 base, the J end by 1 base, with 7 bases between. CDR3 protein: CASSLDRANTEAFF. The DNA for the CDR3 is TGTGCCAGCAGCTTAGACAGGGCGAACACTGAAGCTTTCTTT.

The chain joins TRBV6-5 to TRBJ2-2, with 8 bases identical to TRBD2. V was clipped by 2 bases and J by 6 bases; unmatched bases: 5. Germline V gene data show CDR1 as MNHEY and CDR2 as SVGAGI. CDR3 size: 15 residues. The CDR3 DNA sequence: TGTGCCAGCAGTTACCTGACGGGAGGGCCCGGGGAGCTGTTTTTT. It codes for CASSYLTGGPGELFF.

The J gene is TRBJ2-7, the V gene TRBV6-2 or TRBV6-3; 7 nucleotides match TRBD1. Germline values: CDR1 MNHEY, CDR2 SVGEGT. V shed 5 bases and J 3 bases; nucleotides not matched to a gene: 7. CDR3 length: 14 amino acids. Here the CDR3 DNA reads TGTGCCAGCAGTAGACCGGGACAGTACTACGAGCAGTACTTC. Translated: CASSRPGQYYEQYF.

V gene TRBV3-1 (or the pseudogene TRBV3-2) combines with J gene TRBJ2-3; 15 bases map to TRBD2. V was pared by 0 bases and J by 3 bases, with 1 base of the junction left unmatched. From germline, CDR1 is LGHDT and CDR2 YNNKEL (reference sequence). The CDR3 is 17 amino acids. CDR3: CASSQEGTSGRTDTQYF. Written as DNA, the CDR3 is TGTGCCAGCAGCCAAGAAGGGACTAGCGGGAGGACAGATACGCAGTATTTT.